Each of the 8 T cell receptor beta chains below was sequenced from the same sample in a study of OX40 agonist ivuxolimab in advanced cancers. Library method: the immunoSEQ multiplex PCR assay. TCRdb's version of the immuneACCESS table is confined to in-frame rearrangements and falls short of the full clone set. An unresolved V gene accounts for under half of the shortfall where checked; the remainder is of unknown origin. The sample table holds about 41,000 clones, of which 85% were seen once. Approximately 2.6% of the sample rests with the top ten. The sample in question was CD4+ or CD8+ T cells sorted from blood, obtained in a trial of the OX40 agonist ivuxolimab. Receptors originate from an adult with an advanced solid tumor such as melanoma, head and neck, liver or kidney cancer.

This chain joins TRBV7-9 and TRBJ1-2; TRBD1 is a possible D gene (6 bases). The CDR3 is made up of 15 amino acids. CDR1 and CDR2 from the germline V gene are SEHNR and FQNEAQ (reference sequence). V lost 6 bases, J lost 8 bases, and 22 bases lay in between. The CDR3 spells CASSILGGPTGGYTF. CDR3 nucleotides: TGTGCCAGCAGTATCCTGGGGGGGCCTACTGGCGGCTACACCTTC.

In nucleotides, the CDR3 is TGTGCCAGCACCACGCTCGCTAGCGGGAGATCCGAGCAGTACTTC. Encoded protein: CASTTLASGRSEQYF. V usage is TRBV28 and J usage is TRBJ2-7; 10 bases are a match to TRBD2. CDR3 length: 15 residues. V trimming: 7 bases; J trimming: 6 bases; junction bases outside the gene matches: 12. In germline, CDR1 is MDHEN, CDR2 SYDVKM.

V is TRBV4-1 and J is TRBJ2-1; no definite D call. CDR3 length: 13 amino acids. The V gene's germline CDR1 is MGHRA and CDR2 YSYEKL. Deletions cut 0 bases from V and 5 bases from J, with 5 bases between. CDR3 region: CASSQEWNNEQFF. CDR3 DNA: TGCGCCAGCAGCCAAGAGTGGAACAATGAGCAGTTCTTC.

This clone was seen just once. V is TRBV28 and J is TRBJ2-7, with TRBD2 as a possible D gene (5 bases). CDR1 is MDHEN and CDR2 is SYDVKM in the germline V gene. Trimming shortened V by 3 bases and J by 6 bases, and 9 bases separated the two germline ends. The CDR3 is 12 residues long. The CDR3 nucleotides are TGTGCCAGCAGTTTCGGGGAATCCGAGCAGTACTTC. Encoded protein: CASSFGESEQYF.

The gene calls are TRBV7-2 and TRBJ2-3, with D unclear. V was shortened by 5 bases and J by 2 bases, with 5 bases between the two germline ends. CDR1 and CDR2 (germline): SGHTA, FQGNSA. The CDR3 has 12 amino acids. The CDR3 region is CASSPTTDTQYF. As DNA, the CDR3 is TGTGCCAGCAGCCCCACCACAGATACGCAGTATTTT.

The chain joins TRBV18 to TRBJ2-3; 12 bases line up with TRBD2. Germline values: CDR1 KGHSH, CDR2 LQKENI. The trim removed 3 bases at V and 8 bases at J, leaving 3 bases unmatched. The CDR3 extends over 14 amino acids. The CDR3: CASSPGLAGPTQYF. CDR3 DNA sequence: TGTGCCAGCTCACCGGGACTAGCGGGCCCTACGCAGTATTTT.

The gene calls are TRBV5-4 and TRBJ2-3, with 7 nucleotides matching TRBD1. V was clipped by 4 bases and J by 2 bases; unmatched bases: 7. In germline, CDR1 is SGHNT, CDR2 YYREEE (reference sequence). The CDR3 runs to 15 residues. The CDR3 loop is CASSPPRGTTDTQYF. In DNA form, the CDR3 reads TGTGCCAGCAGCCCCCCCAGGGGGACCACAGATACGCAGTATTTT.

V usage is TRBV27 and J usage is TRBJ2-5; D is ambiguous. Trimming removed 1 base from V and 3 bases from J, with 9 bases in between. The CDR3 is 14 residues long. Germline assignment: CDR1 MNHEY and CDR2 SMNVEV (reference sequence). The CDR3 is CASSLLTGEETQYF. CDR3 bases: TGTGCCAGCAGTTTATTGACTGGGGAAGAGACCCAGTACTTC.